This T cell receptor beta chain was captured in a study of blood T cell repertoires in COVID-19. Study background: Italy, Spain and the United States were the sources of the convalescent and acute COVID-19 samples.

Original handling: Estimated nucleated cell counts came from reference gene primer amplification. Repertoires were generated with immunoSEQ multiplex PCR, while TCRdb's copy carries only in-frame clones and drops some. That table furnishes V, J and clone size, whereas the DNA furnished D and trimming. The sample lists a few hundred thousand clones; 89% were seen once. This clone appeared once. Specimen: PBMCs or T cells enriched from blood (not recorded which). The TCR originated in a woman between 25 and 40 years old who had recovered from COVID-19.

The CDR3 here is CAIAQGNYGYTF. In DNA, the CDR3 is TGTGCCATCGCACAGGGGAACTATGGCTACACCTTC. The chain links TRBV10-3 to TRBJ1-2; 7 bases match TRBD1. This CDR3 is built from 12 residues. Germline trimming cut 8 bases from V and 2 bases from J; bases unmatched to any gene: 2. Germline loops: CDR1 ENHRY, CDR2 SYGVKD.